This T cell receptor beta chain was sequenced in a study of blood T cell repertoires in COVID-19. Whole-study context: COVID-19 samples collected from the United States, Italy and Spain covered acute and convalescent phases. Nucleic acid was either cDNA or gDNA, and it came from T cells, B-cell-depleted T cells, or PBMCs.

The protocol was immunoSEQ multiplex PCR, while the TCRdb copy is restricted to in-frame clones and leaves out a portion. The sample holds over 200,000 clones, more than 70% seen once. CDR3 size: 14 residues. Germline CDR1 is KGHSH and CDR2 is LQKENI. After removal of 2 bases from V and 8 bases from J, the junction contained 5 bases not matched to a gene. The receptor's source is a woman aged 55 to 70 with acute or convalescent COVID-19. The sample taken for sequencing was peripheral blood. This chain joins TRBV18 and TRBJ2-1; 8 nucleotides align to TRBD1. The CDR3 reads CASSPLAGGDEQFF. In DNA, the CDR3 is TGTGCCAGCTCACCATTGGCAGGGGGCGATGAGCAGTTCTTC.